This T cell receptor beta chain comes out of a study of cytomegalovirus exposure and HLA in healthy donors. Study-wide results and limits: A later examination showed that TCR association rates differed by HLA locus, with DRB1 most and HLA-C fewest.

On this clone: Its antigen is currently unknown.

This PCR relied on a set of 60 Vbeta primers and 13 Jbeta primers. Assay: immunoSEQ multiplex PCR; the TCRdb copy retains only in-frame clones and omits some. The repertoire has about 130,000 clones, approximately 70% of them found once; the top ten carry 2.1%. V was pared by 1 base and J by 4 bases, with 5 bases of the junction left unmatched. CDR3 length: 15 amino acids. Germline V gives CDR1 LNHDA, CDR2 SQIVND (reference sequence). The specimen was PBMCs. The rearrangement uses TRBV19 and TRBJ2-7; 9 bases map to TRBD2. The sequence derives from a woman between 55 and 75 years old in good health and CMV-seropositive. The CDR3 region is CASSIGSGSGYEQYF. CDR3 coding DNA: TGTGCCAGTAGTATAGGTAGCGGGAGCGGTTACGAGCAGTACTTC.